Listed below are T cell receptor beta chains from one sample, sequenced in a study of OX40 agonist ivuxolimab in advanced cancers. Sequencing was performed with immunoSEQ multiplex PCR; in TCRdb, only in-frame clones are kept and a portion is missing. The top ten hold 11% to 15% of the sample, which has about 52,000 clones, around nine tenths seen once. The sample in question was CD4+ or CD8+ T cells sorted from blood, obtained in a trial of the OX40 agonist ivuxolimab. These receptors originate from an adult with an advanced solid tumor such as melanoma, head and neck, liver or kidney cancer. Both conserved end residues are part of each CDR3. Fields, in order: clone size, D gene, J gene, V gene, CDR3 protein, CDR3 DNA. A D gene is named only where the DNA matches it firmly. The listing skips clone size in some rows; elsewhere it reads once, few, many or a size class.

- TRBD1 TRBJ2-7 TRBV7-9 CASSSNRGDISYEQYF TGTGCCAGCAGCTCTAACAGGGGCGACATCTCCTACGAGCAGTACTTC
- TRBD2 TRBJ2-1 TRBV6-4 CASSDSTSGGHNEQFF TGTGCCAGCAGTGACTCAACTAGCGGGGGGCACAATGAGCAGTTCTTC
- - TRBJ1-2 TRBV27 CASSPTVSNYGYTF TGTGCCAGCAGTCCGACAGTTTCTAACTATGGCTACACCTTC
once - TRBJ2-2 TRBV21-1 CASGPGELFF TGTGCCAGCGGGCCCGGGGAGCTGTTTTTT
- - TRBJ1-3 TRBV9 CASSERTVGNTIYF TGTGCCAGCAGCGAGCGGACAGTCGGAAACACCATATATTTT
- TRBD2 TRBJ2-1 TRBV7-2 CASSSRGGPYNEQFF TGTGCCAGCAGCTCCCGGGGGGGCCCCTACAATGAGCAGTTCTTC
- TRBD1 TRBJ1-5 TRBV5-1 CASRLGQGQNQPQHF TGCGCCAGCAGATTAGGACAGGGTCAAAATCAGCCCCAGCATTTT
- - TRBJ1-1 TRBV7-9 CASSGPLLIVGGNTEAFF TGTGCCAGCAGCGGGCCCCTCTTAATCGTGGGGGGAAACACTGAAGCTTTCTTT
- - TRBJ2-7 TRBV19 CASRWGTSVGTQYF TGTGCCAGTAGATGGGGGACAAGTGTGGGAACGCAGTACTTC
- - TRBJ2-5 TRBV19 CASSMKSDWLEETQYF TGTGCCAGTAGTATGAAGTCGGACTGGCTAGAGGAGACCCAGTACTTC
- - TRBJ2-5 TRBV9 CASSLEGTSARETQYF TGTGCCAGCAGCCTGGAGGGGACATCTGCAAGGGAGACCCAGTACTTC
- TRBD1 TRBJ2-7 TRBV4-1 CASSPRDRIYEQYF TGCGCCAGCAGCCCTCGGGACAGGATCTACGAGCAGTACTTC
- - TRBJ1-2 TRBV30 CAWERRAHGLDGYTF TGTGCCTGGGAACGAAGGGCTCACGGCCTAGATGGCTACACCTTC
- - TRBJ2-1 TRBV5-1 CASSLAMDGTTTEQFF TGCGCCAGCAGCTTGGCTATGGACGGGACGACAACTGAGCAGTTCTTC
- TRBD2 TRBJ2-7 TRBV5-1 CASSFTSGSYEQYF TGCGCCAGCAGCTTCACTAGCGGATCCTACGAGCAGTACTTC
- TRBD1 TRBJ1-1 TRBV6-6 CASSYRDRGQAFF TGTGCCAGCAGTTACCGGGACAGGGGGCAGGCTTTCTTT
- - TRBJ2-7 TRBV6-5 CASRDSGFGEQYF TGTGCCAGCCGGGACAGCGGGTTTGGGGAGCAGTACTTC
- TRBD2 TRBJ2-1 TRBV4-3 CASSQDPQGGNEQFF TGCGCCAGCAGCCAAGATCCCCAGGGAGGGAATGAGCAGTTCTTC
- - TRBJ1-5 TRBV15 CATDGGDSDQPQHF TGTGCCACCGATGGGGGGGATAGCGATCAGCCCCAGCATTTT
- - TRBJ2-1 TRBV20-1 CSAQDGREQFF TGCAGTGCCCAGGACGGACGGGAGCAGTTCTTC
- TRBD1 TRBJ1-2 TRBV6-1 CASSEGSGGESGYGYTF TGTGCCAGCAGTGAAGGGTCAGGGGGGGAAAGTGGCTATGGCTACACCTTC
- TRBD1 TRBJ2-2 TRBV19 CASSLTGTGGTGELFF TGTGCCAGTAGCTTAACCGGGACAGGGGGGACCGGGGAGCTGTTTTTT
- TRBD1 TRBJ1-1 TRBV6-6 CASSLGQGNTEAFF TGTGCCAGCAGCCTTGGACAGGGGAACACTGAAGCTTTCTTT